This TCR beta chain appears in the sequencing data of a study of beta chain features in type 1 diabetes. CDR1 is SGHNT, CDR2 YYREEE, per germline (reference sequence). The CDR3 totals 14 residues. The V segment lost 3 bases and the J segment 6 bases; nucleotides outside the gene matches: 7. Study-level results: The study found moderately but significantly shorter TCRB CDR3s in all four CD4+ subsets of Type 1 diabetes patients. Insertions were fewer and deletions more numerous at VDJ junctions in type 1 diabetes patients.

The study reverse transcribed the entire isolated RNA, so it sequenced expressed TCRB transcripts. The protocol was immunoSEQ multiplex PCR, while the TCRdb copy is restricted to in-frame clones and leaves out a portion. Of hundreds of thousands of clones in the sample, roughly 13% are singletons; the top ten hold about 0.017%. Purity of each sorted population was above 95%. In this sample, this clone turned up a few times. Its antigen is still unknown. The genes are TRBV5-4 and TRBJ2-7, with 9 bases that match TRBD1. Sequencing input: naive CD4+ T cells from blood. This receptor was identified in a man aged 25-45 years with type 1 diabetes. CDR3 coding DNA: TGTGCCAGCAGCTCGGGACAGGGAAGCGGCGAGCAGTACTTC. Translation gives CASSSGQGSGEQYF.